This T cell receptor beta chain was recovered during a study of metastatic and nonmetastatic thyroid tumors. The overall study: The authors compared repertoires across blood and tumor or nodule tissue from malignant and benign thyroid patients. Notes on the study in general: Malignant thyroid tumors reportedly had TCR beta diversity that was significantly higher than in benign nodules, in blood and tumor.

TCRdb re-clonotyped the PCR reads via MiXCR. Here the sample spans roughly 63,000 clones, 15% to 20% being singletons. Thyroid surgery was preceded by no treatment in any patient. This clone was seen at least ten times. Its antigen is currently unknown. The receptor was isolated from a male donor with papillary thyroid cancer or a benign thyroid nodule (not recorded which). Some clones in this sample may be carry-over from other donors' samples. Sequencing was performed on blood.

CDR3 nucleotides: TGTGCCAGCAGCGTAGGGGGCAGTAGCAATCAGCCCCAGCATTTT. Amino acids: CASSVGGSSNQPQHF. This sequence joins TRBV9 and TRBJ1-5, with D tentatively TRBD1 (5 bases). Trimming cost V 0 bases and J 0 bases, with 7 bases left between them. This CDR3 has 15 residues. Per germline, CDR1 SGDLS and CDR2 YYNGEE.